What follows are 19 T cell receptor beta chains derived from one specimen sequenced in a study of blood T cell repertoires in COVID-19. TCRdb's copy holds only in-frame clones and misses some; the assay was immunoSEQ multiplex PCR. The table has 250,000 or so clones, approximately 92% seen once. Sequencing input: peripheral blood. Source of these receptors: a middle-aged woman who had recovered from COVID-19.

The chain is built from TRBV3-1 (or the pseudogene TRBV3-2) and TRBJ2-7; possible D gene TRBD2, 7 bases. The germline V gene encodes CDR1 LGHDT and CDR2 YNNKEL (reference sequence). With 1 base removed from V and 3 bases from J, the gap between germline ends came to 16 bases. The length of the CDR3 is 16 residues. CDR3 protein: CASSQVYGGLHYEQYV. The CDR3 nucleotides are TGTGCCAGCAGCCAAGTATACGGGGGGCTCCACTACGAGCAGTACGTC.

The V call is TRBV19, the J call TRBJ1-5; tentative D call: TRBD1 (5 bases). From germline, CDR1 is LNHDA and CDR2 SQIVND (reference sequence). V shed 11 bases and J shed 2 bases, with 22 bases lying between them. The CDR3 contains 16 residues. CDR3 DNA sequence: TGTGCCGCCCGACATGTCCAGGGATGGGGCAATCAGCCCCAGCATTTT. Protein product: CAARHVQGWGNQPQHF.

J is TRBJ2-7 and V is TRBV21-1; TRBD1 is the table's D call and was not checked against the DNA. TRBV21-1 is reported as a pseudogene. The CDR3 extends over 16 amino acids. CDR3 in DNA: TGTGCCAGCAACCTTAGGGGGCAGGCGTACAACTACGAGCAGTACGTC. It encodes CASNLRGQAYNYEQYV.

This chain joins TRBV7-2 and TRBJ2-3; D may be TRBD2 (5 bases). The germline CDR1 and CDR2 sequences are SGHTA and FQGNSA. Trimming removed 7 bases from V and 2 bases from J, with 19 bases in between. This CDR3 contains 16 residues. In DNA, the CDR3 is TGTGCCAGCACTCATCGAGTGGGAGAGTTCACAGATACGCAGTATTTT. Translated: CASTHRVGEFTDTQYF. Together with reference TRBV7-2 and TRBJ2-3, the CDR3 gives the full variable domain: GAGVSQSPSNKVTEKGKDVELRCDPISGHTALYWYRQSLGQGLEFLIYFQGNSAPDKSGLPSDRFSAERTGGSVSTLTIQRTQQEDSAVYLCASTHRVGEFTDTQYFGPGTRLTVL.

The chain recombines TRBV3-1 (or the pseudogene TRBV3-2) with TRBJ2-4, with TRBD2 as a possible D gene (5 bases). Trimming removed 4 bases at V and 6 bases at J, with 10 bases between. This CDR3 spans 13 amino acids. Germline V lookup: CDR1 LGHDT, CDR2 YNNKEL (reference sequence). The CDR3: CASSPGDRNIQYF. CDR3 DNA sequence: TGTGCCAGCAGCCCCGGGGATAGAAACATTCAGTACTTC.

V gene TRBV20-1 combines with J gene TRBJ2-5; D is uncertain. This CDR3 spans 14 amino acids. CDR1 and CDR2 (germline): DFQATT, SNEGSKA (reference sequence). Between the trimmed V and J ends, which lost 3 bases and 2 bases, there was a span of 13 bases. Here the CDR3 DNA reads TGCAGTGCTAGTAGTTTTACTGAACAAGAGACCCAGTACTTC. Its translation is CSASSFTEQETQYF.

The CDR3 sequence is CASSHPDRGRTQYF. Here the CDR3 DNA reads TGTGCCAGCAGCCATCCGGACCGCGGGAGGACCCAGTACTTC. The chain has TRBV7-8 and TRBJ2-5, with 7 positions matching TRBD2. The ends lost 5 bases at V and 7 bases at J; junction bases unmatched: 10. This CDR3 comprises 14 residues. Germline V gene data show CDR1 as SGHVS and CDR2 as FQNEAQ.

The chain links TRBV7-8 to TRBJ2-1; TRBD2 matches at 9 bases. V lost 0 bases and J lost 0; bases outside the gene matches: 0. Germline CDR1 is SGHVS and CDR2 is FQNEAQ. The CDR3 is 16 residues long. The CDR3 DNA sequence: TGTGCCAGCAGCTTAGCTAGCGGGAGCTCCTACAATGAGCAGTTCTTC. Encoded protein: CASSLASGSSYNEQFF.

The rearrangement joins TRBV2 to TRBJ2-5, with D perhaps matching TRBD2 (6 bases). Germline V CDR1 and CDR2: SNHLY, FYNNEI. V was pared by 8 bases and J by 3 bases, with 13 bases between. There are 13 residues in the CDR3. In DNA, the CDR3 is TGTGCCAGCGGAGGGGAACCAGAAGAGACCCAGTACTTC. Its protein is CASGGEPEETQYF.

The chain is built from TRBV10-3 and TRBJ2-3; TRBD2 matches at 9 bases. Germline loops: CDR1 ENHRY, CDR2 SYGVKD. This CDR3 spans 13 amino acids. Germline trimming cut 9 bases from V and 4 bases from J; bases unmatched to any gene: 5. The CDR3 DNA reads as TGTGCCATTCAGACTAGCGGACCAGATACGCAGTATTTT. Protein sequence: CAIQTSGPDTQYF.

The chain joins TRBV5-1 to TRBJ2-1; TRBD1 matches 12 bases. Trimming cost V 1 base and J 7 bases; bases outside gene matches: 12. Looked up from germline, CDR1 is SGHRS and CDR2 is YFSETQ. The length of the CDR3 is 18 residues. CDR3: CASSLSFSGQGAGNEQFF. The CDR3 DNA is TGCGCCAGCAGCTTGAGTTTCTCGGGACAGGGGGCGGGTAATGAGCAGTTCTTC.

The chain is built from TRBV15 and TRBJ1-3; D call uncertain. This CDR3 contains 18 residues. CDR1 is LNHNV, CDR2 YYDKDF, per germline (reference sequence). Trimming shortened V by 3 bases and J by 3 bases, and 21 bases separated the two germline ends. The CDR3 DNA reads TGTGCCACCAGCAGCGCAACCTTTACCGGGTCAATTGGAAACACCATATATTTT. It encodes CATSSATFTGSIGNTIYF.

The chain joins TRBV19 to TRBJ1-1, with D possibly being TRBD1 (6 bases). Trimming cost V 5 bases and J 4 bases, with 17 bases left between them. Germline V gene lookup returns CDR1 LNHDA and CDR2 SQIVND (reference sequence). This CDR3 is built from 15 residues. CDR3 bases: TGTGCCAGTAGTTTCAACAGGGCTCTCGGCACTGAAGCTTTCTTT. Translation gives CASSFNRALGTEAFF.

This chain uses TRBV12-1 with TRBJ1-1; the tabulated D call, TRBD1, remains unverified against the DNA. TRBV12-1 is tagged as a pseudogene. The CDR3 totals 15 residues. The CDR3 here is CASSFDRQGIGEAFF. CDR3 in DNA: TGTGCCAGCAGCTTTGATCGACAGGGGATTGGGGAAGCTTTCTTT.

The J gene is TRBJ1-5, the V gene TRBV10-3, with D unresolved. The CDR3 length is 14 residues. Trimming took off 2 bases at V and 5 bases at J, with 10 bases between the two ends. CDR1 is ENHRY, CDR2 SYGVKD, per germline. CDR3 bases: TGTGCCATCAGTGAGGGGCAGAAACATCAGCCCCAGCATTTT. It yields the protein CAISEGQKHQPQHF.

This chain connects TRBV3-1 (or the pseudogene TRBV3-2) to TRBJ2-3; TRBD1 aligns across 7 bases. V lost 4 bases to trimming and J lost 3 bases; unmatched junction nucleotides: 4. The CDR3 has 14 amino acids. Germline V gene sequence: CDR1 LGHDT, CDR2 YNNKEL (reference sequence). The DNA of the CDR3 is TGTGCCAGCAGCCTACGACAGGGTACAGATACGCAGTATTTT. It yields the protein CASSLRQGTDTQYF.

The chain combines TRBV28 with TRBJ2-1, with 7 bases fitting TRBD1. V dropped 5 bases and J dropped 0; count of bases not matched to a gene: 4. CDR1 is MDHEN and CDR2 is SYDVKM in the germline V gene. The CDR3 is made up of 15 amino acids. CDR3 region: CASSRQGHSYNEQFF. CDR3 in DNA: TGTGCCAGCAGTAGACAGGGCCACTCCTACAATGAGCAGTTCTTC.

The chain uses TRBV10-3 and TRBJ1-3; 9 bases match TRBD1. Germline-derived CDR1 and CDR2 are ENHRY and SYGVKD. The CDR3 runs 13 residues. The trim removed 10 bases at V and 6 bases at J, leaving 7 bases unmatched. CDR3 protein: CASSDRGENTIYF. The CDR3 DNA reads as TGTGCCAGTAGCGACAGGGGGGAAAACACCATATATTTT.

This chain joins TRBV11-3 and TRBJ2-1; no reliable D call. The germline CDR1 and CDR2 sequences are SGHNT and YENEEA. The V end lost 0 bases, the J end lost 7 bases, and 10 bases lay between the germline ends. CDR3 length equals 14 residues. Written as DNA, the CDR3 is TGTGCCAGCAGCTTAGATCGCCAGTTTAATGAGCAGTTCTTC. Its translation is CASSLDRQFNEQFF.